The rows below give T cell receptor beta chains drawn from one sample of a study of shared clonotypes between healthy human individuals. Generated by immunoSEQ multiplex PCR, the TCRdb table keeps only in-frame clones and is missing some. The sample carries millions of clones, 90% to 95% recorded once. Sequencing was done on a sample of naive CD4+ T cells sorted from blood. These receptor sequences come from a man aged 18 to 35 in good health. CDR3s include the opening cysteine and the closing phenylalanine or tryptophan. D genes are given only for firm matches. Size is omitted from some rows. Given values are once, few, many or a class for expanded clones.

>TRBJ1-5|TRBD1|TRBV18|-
TGTGCCAGCTCACCGGGACAGAATAGCAATCAGCCCCAGCATTTT
CASSPGQNSNQPQHF
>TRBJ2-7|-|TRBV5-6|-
TGTGCCAGCAGCTTAGGGACACCCTCCTACGAGCAGTACTTC
CASSLGTPSYEQYF
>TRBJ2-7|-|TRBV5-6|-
TGTGCCAGCAGCCTGGAAGGTGTAGCGCTTGACGAGCAGTACTTC
CASSLEGVALDEQYF
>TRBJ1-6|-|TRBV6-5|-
TGTGCCAGCAGTTACAGCGGGGATAATTCACCCCTCCACTTT
CASSYSGDNSPLHF
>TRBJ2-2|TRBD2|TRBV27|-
TGTGCCAGCAGTTTCCCCCCAGAAGCGGGGTTGAACACCGGGGAGCTGTTTTTT
CASSFPPEAGLNTGELFF
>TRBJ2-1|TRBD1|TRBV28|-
TGTGCCAGCAGTTTAATCGGACAGGGAAGAGGTGAGCAGTTCTTC
CASSLIGQGRGEQFF
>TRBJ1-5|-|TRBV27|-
TGTGCCAGCAGTACCCGTGGGGGTAGCAATCAGCCCCAGCATTTT
CASSTRGGSNQPQHF
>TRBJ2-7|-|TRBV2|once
TGTGCCAGCAGGAGGCCGGGCAGGGGAGTCTACGAGCAGTACTTC
CASRRPGRGVYEQYF
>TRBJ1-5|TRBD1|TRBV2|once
TGTGCCAGCAGTGAAACGGCGGGACAGGGGAATCAGCCCCAGCATTTT
CASSETAGQGNQPQHF
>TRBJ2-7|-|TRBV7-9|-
TGTGCCAGCAGCTTAGGCCCGGGGTCATACGAGCAGTACTTC
CASSLGPGSYEQYF
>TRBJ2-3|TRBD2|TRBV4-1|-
TGCGCCAGCAGCCAAGATCCCAGCGGGGCAGATACGCAGTATTTT
CASSQDPSGADTQYF
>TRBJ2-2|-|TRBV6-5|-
TGTGCCAGCAGCCGGGGCGGGGAGCTGTTTTTT
CASSRGGELFF
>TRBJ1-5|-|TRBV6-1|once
TGTGCCAGCAGTGACGGCAGGGTAGTAGATCAGCCCCAGCATTTT
CASSDGRVVDQPQHF
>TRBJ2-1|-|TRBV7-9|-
TGTGCCAGCAGACCTCAGGGGAATGAGCAGTTCTTC
CASRPQGNEQFF
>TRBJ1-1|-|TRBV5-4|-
TGTGCCAGCAGCGGGGGGGGCAAGAAGAACACTGAAGCTTTCTTT
CASSGGGKKNTEAFF
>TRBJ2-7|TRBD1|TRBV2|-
TGTGCCAGCAGTGAGTCAGGGGGCGCGAAATCCTACGAGCAGTACTTC
CASSESGGAKSYEQYF
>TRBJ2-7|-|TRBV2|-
TGTGCCAGCAGTGGTTTCGCGGCGGTCTACGAGCAGTACTTC
CASSGFAAVYEQYF
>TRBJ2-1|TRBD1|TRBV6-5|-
TGTGCCAGCAGTTTGGACAGGGTTTTCTACAATGAGCAGTTCTTC
CASSLDRVFYNEQFF
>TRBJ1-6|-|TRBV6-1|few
TGTGCCAGCTTTTCGATAGGCTCACCCCTCCACTTT
CASFSIGSPLHF
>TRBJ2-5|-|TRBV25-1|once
TGTGCCAGCAGTCGGTACCAAGAGACCCAGTACTTC
CASSRYQETQYF
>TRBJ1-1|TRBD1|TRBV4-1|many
TGCGCCAGCAGCCGCTCCGACAGGGTGGCAGCTTTCTTT
CASSRSDRVAAFF
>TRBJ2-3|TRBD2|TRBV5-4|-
TGTGCCAGCTCCGCGGGCGGGAGATTAGATACGCAGTATTTT
CASSAGGRLDTQYF
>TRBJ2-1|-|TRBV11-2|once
TGTGCCAGCAGCCTTAGGGTCCCACCGGCGCAGCAGTTCTTC
CASSLRVPPAQQFF
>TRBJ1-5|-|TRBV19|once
TGTGCCAGTAGTCCTCGGGTGGGCAATCAGCCCCAGCATTTT
CASSPRVGNQPQHF
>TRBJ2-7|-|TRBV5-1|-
TGCGCCAGCAGCTTGGGGGTGGGGAGCTCCTACGAGCAGTACTTC
CASSLGVGSSYEQYF
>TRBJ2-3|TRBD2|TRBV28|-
TGTGCCAGCAGTCCGAGAACTAGCGGGAGCACAGATACGCAGTATTTT
CASSPRTSGSTDTQYF
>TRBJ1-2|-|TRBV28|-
TGTGCCAGCAGGCGAGTTGATGGCTACACCTTC
CASRRVDGYTF
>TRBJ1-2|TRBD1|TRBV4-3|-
TGCGCCAGCAGCCAAGAACTACAGGGGTCCGGCTACACCTTC
CASSQELQGSGYTF
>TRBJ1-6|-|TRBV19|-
TGTGCCAGTAGTAGTGGCGCATTACCGGATTCACCCCTCCACTTT
CASSSGALPDSPLHF
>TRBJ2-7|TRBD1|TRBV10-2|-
TGCGCCAGCAGGGACGGGACAGGGGGATTTGAGCAGTACTTC
CASRDGTGGFEQYF
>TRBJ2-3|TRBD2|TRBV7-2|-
TGTGCCAGCAGGCTAGCGGGGGGCACAGATACGCAGTATTTT
CASRLAGGTDTQYF
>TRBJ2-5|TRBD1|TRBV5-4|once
TGTGCCAGCAGCTTGACAGGGGTCCTTCAAGAGACCCAGTACTTC
CASSLTGVLQETQYF
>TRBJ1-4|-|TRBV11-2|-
TGTGCCAGCAGCTTAGGGGGGCTGGAAAAACTGTTTTTT
CASSLGGLEKLFF
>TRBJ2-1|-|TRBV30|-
TGTGCCTGGAGTCTCTATGTTTATGAGCAGTTCTTC
CAWSLYVYEQFF
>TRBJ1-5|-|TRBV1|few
TGCACCAGCAGCCAAGTAGCAGTAGGTCAGCCCCAGCATTTT
CTSSQVAVGQPQHF
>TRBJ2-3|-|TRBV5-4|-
TGTGCCAGCAGCTTGTACGGGGCAGATACGCAGTATTTT
CASSLYGADTQYF
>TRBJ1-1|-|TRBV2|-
TGTGCCAGCGTTGAGGTTCTATGGAGAGACACTGAAGCTTTCTTT
CASVEVLWRDTEAFF
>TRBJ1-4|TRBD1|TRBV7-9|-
TGTGCCAGCAGCAGCGGACAGGGGAAACTGTTTTTT
CASSSGQGKLFF
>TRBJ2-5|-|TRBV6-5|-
TGTGCCAGCAGTTGGCTGGAGACCCAGTACTTC
CASSWLETQYF
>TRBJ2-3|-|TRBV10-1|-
TGCGCCAGCAGTGAGCTAGGGTCAGATACGCAGTATTTT
CASSELGSDTQYF
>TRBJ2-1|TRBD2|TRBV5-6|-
TGTGCCAGCACCGCCGGGGGACTAGCGGGAGACAATGAGCAGTTCTTC
CASTAGGLAGDNEQFF
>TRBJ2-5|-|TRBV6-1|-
TGTGCCAGCAGGGGGTTGCAGGACCAAGAGACCCAGTACTTC
CASRGLQDQETQYF
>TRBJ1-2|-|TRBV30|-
TGTGCCTGGAGTCCCGAAGGATATGGCTACACCTTC
CAWSPEGYGYTF
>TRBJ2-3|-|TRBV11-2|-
TGTGCCAGCAGCTTTGGAGAGAGAGATACGCAGTATTTT
CASSFGERDTQYF
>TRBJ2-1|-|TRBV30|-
TGTGCCTGGAGCGATGCACAGAGCTCCTACAATGAGCAGTTCTTC
CAWSDAQSSYNEQFF
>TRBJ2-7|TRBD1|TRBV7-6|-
TGTGCCAGCAGCTTATCCCCCCAACCGGGACAGAGATACGAGCAGTACTTC
CASSLSPQPGQRYEQYF
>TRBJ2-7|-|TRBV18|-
TGTGCCAGCTCACCCGGGACTCCGAGCTCCTACGAGCAGTACTTC
CASSPGTPSSYEQYF
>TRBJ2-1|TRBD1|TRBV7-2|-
TGTGCCAGCAGCGCCCGGGACAGGGCCTACAATGAGCAGTTCTTC
CASSARDRAYNEQFF
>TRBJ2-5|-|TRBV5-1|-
TGCGCCAGCAGCTTACCGACAGGAAAAGAGACCCAGTACTTC
CASSLPTGKETQYF
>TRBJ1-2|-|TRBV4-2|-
TGTGCCAGCAGCAAGCGGTTGCTGCAGGGCAGTGGCTACACCTTC
CASSKRLLQGSGYTF
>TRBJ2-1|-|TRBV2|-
TGTGCCAGCAGCCCACTCGCCAGCGGAAATTACAATGAGCAGTTCTTC
CASSPLASGNYNEQFF
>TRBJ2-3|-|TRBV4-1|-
TGCGCCAGCAGCCTTGCTGTGATTAGCCCCACAGATACGCAGTATTTT
CASSLAVISPTDTQYF
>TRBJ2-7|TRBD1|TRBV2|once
TGTGCCAGCAGTGAGCCGGGACAGAGCTCCTACGAGCAGTACTTC
CASSEPGQSSYEQYF